Listed below are T cell receptor beta chains from one sample, sequenced in a study of blood T cell repertoires in COVID-19. Assay: immunoSEQ multiplex PCR; the TCRdb copy retains only in-frame clones and omits some. This sample has 100,000 to 120,000 clones, with 70% to 80% found just once. Sequenced sample: peripheral blood. These receptors were obtained from a woman in her fifties or sixties with acute or convalescent COVID-19. The CDR3 runs from the conserved cysteine through the conserved F or W. A D gene is named only where the DNA matches it firmly. Clone size, where shown, is once, few, many, or a class for clones that have expanded.

-	TRBV6-2/TRBV6-3	14	TRBJ2-7	-	TGTGCCAGCAGTTACGGTGGTTCCAGGGACGAGCAGTACTTC	CASSYGGSRDEQYF
TRBD2	TRBV3-1/TRBV3-2	14	TRBJ2-5	-	TGTGCCAGCAGCCAAGGTCGGGGGGGCAAGACCCAGTACTTC	CASSQGRGGKTQYF
TRBD2	TRBV19	15	TRBJ2-7	-	TGTGCCAGTAGTATTCGGGAGGCAGGGTCCCACGAGCAGTACTTC	CASSIREAGSHEQYF
-	TRBV19	12	TRBJ1-2	-	TGTGCCAGTAGTATAGCCGGGTCTGGCTACACCTTC	CASSIAGSGYTF
TRBD2	TRBV28	16	TRBJ2-7	-	TGTGCCAGCAGTTTACTGGGGGGGGACGGCTCCTACGAGCAGTACTTC	CASSLLGGDGSYEQYF
TRBD1	TRBV28	13	TRBJ1-2	-	TGTGCCAGCAGGACAGGGCGGAACTATGGCTACACCTTC	CASRTGRNYGYTF
-	TRBV19	13	TRBJ1-1	-	TGTGCCAGTAGTACAGTGAAGAACACTGAAGCTTTCTTT	CASSTVKNTEAFF
TRBD1	TRBV27	13	TRBJ1-1	-	TGTGCCAGCAGGGATACAGGGGGGACTGAAGCTTTCTTT	CASRDTGGTEAFF
TRBD1	TRBV5-1	15	TRBJ1-6	-	TGCGCCAGCAGCTTGGTACCGGGACAGGGTTCACCCCTCCACTTT	CASSLVPGQGSPLHF
-	TRBV10-3	13	TRBJ1-1	-	TGTGCCACCGGCCACAGGGAAAACACTGAAGCTTTCTTT	CATGHRENTEAFF
TRBD1	TRBV7-9	16	TRBJ2-1	-	TGTGCCAGCAGCACTAAATCGGGACAGGGGTCCCCTGAGCAGTTCTTC	CASSTKSGQGSPEQFF
-	TRBV21-1	18	TRBJ1-4	-	TGTGCCAGCAGCAAACAATTGTATACAGTAATAGGCCCTGAAAAACTGTTTTTT	CASSKQLYTVIGPEKLFF
-	TRBV14	13	TRBJ1-6	-	TGTGCCAGCAGCCCCGGGGGACTAGGCCCCCTCCACTTT	CASSPGGLGPLHF
TRBD2	TRBV5-4	16	TRBJ2-2	many	TGTGCCAGCAGCTTCGGGGGGTTCGCGAACACCGGGGAGCTGTTTTTT	CASSFGGFANTGELFF
-	TRBV6-2/TRBV6-3	14	TRBJ1-5	-	TGTGCCAGCAGCCTGCAGGGTGGTTATCAGCCCCAGCATTTT	CASSLQGGYQPQHF
-	TRBV10-2	14	TRBJ1-5	-	TGCGCCAGCAGTGAAGACAAACACAATCAGCCCCAGCATTTT	CASSEDKHNQPQHF
-	TRBV5-1	14	TRBJ2-6	-	TGCGCCAGCAGCCCAGAGGGCCAAGCTGACGTCCTGACTTTC	CASSPEGQADVLTF
-	TRBV6-6	15	TRBJ1-1	-	TGTGCCAGCAGTCCCCGGGGGGGGGAGAACACTGAAGCTTTCTTT	CASSPRGGENTEAFF
-	TRBV7-3	13	TRBJ1-3	-	TGTGCCAGCAGCCAACCCGGTGGAAACACCATATATTTT	CASSQPGGNTIYF
-	TRBV3-1/TRBV3-2	16	TRBJ1-1	-	TGTGCCAGCAGCCAATCCGGGGGGCGCGGGGGCTCTGAAGCTTTCTTT	CASSQSGGRGGSEAFF
-	TRBV30	14	TRBJ1-2	-	TGTGCCTGGAGAAAGGAGACGGCTTACGAAGGCTACACCTTC	CAWRKETAYEGYTF
-	TRBV6-5	13	TRBJ1-2	-	TGTGCCAGCAGTTACTCGGCAGTATATGGCTACACCTTC	CASSYSAVYGYTF
-	TRBV15	16	TRBJ1-5	-	TGTGCCACCAGCAGAGTGATCACAGGAGGGAATCAGCCCCAGCATTTT	CATSRVITGGNQPQHF
-	TRBV6-1	18	TRBJ1-5	-	TGTGCCAGCAGTGAAGCGCTCCAGGGGACCCCTAGCAATCAGCCCCAGCATTTT	CASSEALQGTPSNQPQHF
-	TRBV7-2	13	TRBJ2-1	few	TGTGCCAGCAGCTTAGAAGCCCCGCGTGAGCAGTTCTTC	CASSLEAPREQFF
-	TRBV9	14	TRBJ2-1	-	TGTGCCAGCAGCGTTAGCGGCGTCTACAATGAGCAGTTCTTC	CASSVSGVYNEQFF
-	TRBV12-1	17	TRBJ2-1	-	TGTGCCAGCAGCTTCTGTAGGAACAGGACAAATTACAATGAGCAGTTCTTC	CASSFCRNRTNYNEQFF
TRBD1	TRBV7-2	15	TRBJ2-2	-	TGTGCCAGCAGGGGGGACAGCAGGAACACCGGGGAGCTGTTTTTT	CASRGDSRNTGELFF
TRBD1	TRBV7-2	14	TRBJ1-5	-	TGTGCCAGCAGCTTGGGACAGGGCCAGGGGTCGAGGCATTTT	CASSLGQGQGSRHF
-	TRBV30	15	TRBJ2-2	few	TGTGCCTGGAGTGCACTCGGACAGAACACCGGGGAGCTGTTTTTT	CAWSALGQNTGELFF
-	TRBV19	17	TRBJ1-4	-	TGTGCCAGTAGTATGACCCACATGGGGCGGTTTGATGAAAAACTGTTTTTT	CASSMTHMGRFDEKLFF
TRBD1	TRBV6-1	16	TRBJ1-1	-	TGTGCCAGCAGCGAACGGACAGGGATCATGAACACTGAAGCTTTCTTT	CASSERTGIMNTEAFF
-	TRBV15	14	TRBJ1-1	-	TGTGCCACCAGCAGGTCCAGGGTAGGCACTGAAGCTTTCTTT	CATSRSRVGTEAFF
-	TRBV2	12	TRBJ2-5	few	TGTGCCAGCAGCCGGGGTTCAGAGACCCAGTACTTC	CASSRGSETQYF
-	TRBV5-1	14	TRBJ2-1	once	TGCGCCAGCAGCTTGGCCGGCCAGGCCATCCGTCCGTTCTTC	CASSLAGQAIRPFF
TRBD2	TRBV5-1	15	TRBJ2-7	few	TGCGCCAGCAGCTCGGATAGCGGGGGGGTCGGCGAGCAGTACTTC	CASSSDSGGVGEQYF
-	TRBV7-2	15	TRBJ1-6	-	TGTGCCAGCAGCGCGGAGGGGCTATATAATTCACCCCTCCACTTT	CASSAEGLYNSPLHF
-	TRBV7-8	15	TRBJ2-7	-	TGTGCCAGCAGCCCTAAAGCGGGCAGGCCCTACGAGCAGTACTTC	CASSPKAGRPYEQYF
TRBD1	TRBV29-1	13	TRBJ1-4	-	TGCAGCGTAGCCGGGACAGGGGAAGGGAAACTGTTTTTT	CSVAGTGEGKLFF
TRBD1	TRBV2	14	TRBJ1-5	-	TGTGCCAGCCTCGAGGGGGCAGGCAATCAGCCCCAGCATTTT	CASLEGAGNQPQHF
-	TRBV2	15	TRBJ1-6	few	TGTGCCAGTAGTCCATTGACAGACAATAATTCACCCCTCCACTTT	CASSPLTDNNSPLHF
TRBD1	TRBV2	15	TRBJ1-5	few	TGTGCCAGCAGTGGCTTAGGGGGCGGTTCTCAGCCCCAGCATTTT	CASSGLGGGSQPQHF